This T cell receptor beta chain was identified in a study of blood T cells in healthy people across ages. General observations from the study: Observed TCR beta diversity showed a strong correlation with the percentage of naive T cells as measured by flow cytometry. The recorded TCR beta diversity per million T cells decreased in a roughly linear manner with age.

Germline lookup yields CDR1 LGHNT and CDR2 FRNRAP. The CDR3 is 15 amino acids. Concerning this clonotype: Its antigen is still unknown. One end of the junction does not line up with germline, which may come from a read error.

A sample-barcoded 5' primer and a J-beta primer mix were used in a second PCR of roughly 6 to 11 cycles. TCRdb reanalysed the 5' RACE reads using MiXCR and keeps one entry per CDR3 protein. The data contain a few hundred thousand distinct CDR3 sequences, 27% of them singletons. This TCR was sampled from a woman between 65 and 79 years old in good health. The sequenced sample was blood. This sequence joins TRBV12-5 and TRBJ2-1, with D perhaps TRBD2 (6 bases). CDR3 sequence (DNA): TGTGCTAGTGGTCCCCCTAGGACTACCTACGATGAGCAGTTCTTC. This encodes CASGPPRTTYDEQFF.